One and the same sample provided the 18 T cell receptor beta chains below, sequenced in a study of T cells expressing NK-cell markers. With the 5' RACE reads reprocessed, TCRdb shows one record per CDR3 protein and no DNA. This sample lists some 300,000 distinct CDR3 sequences; its ten largest clones have around 0.4%. Source material: blood T cells: a sorted CD56 or NKG2C T cell subset, CD4+ or CD8+ T cells, or bulk PBMC T cells (not recorded which). The receptor source for this set is a young man in good health.

The V gene is TRBV25-1, the J gene TRBJ1-4. Looked up from germline, CDR1 is MGHDK and CDR2 is SYGVNS. CDR3 length: 15 residues. CDR3 sequence reads: CASSELRVGDEKLFF. The full variable domain, completed using reference TRBV25-1 and TRBJ1-4, is EADIYQTPRYLVIGTGKKITLECSQTMGHDKMYWYQQDPGMELHLIHYSYGVNSTEKGDLSSESTVSRIRTEHFPLTLESARPSHTSQYLCASSELRVGDEKLFFGSGTQLSVL.

The rearrangement uses TRBV20-1 and TRBJ2-1; TCRdb's assignment of TRBD2 cannot be checked, as there is no DNA. The CDR3 runs 12 residues. CDR1 and CDR2 (germline): DFQATT, SNEGSKA (reference sequence). Here the CDR3 reads CSARAPRYEQFF.

The gene calls are TRBV12-3 or TRBV12-4 and TRBJ2-7; TCRdb gives TRBD1 as the D gene, but with no DNA this cannot be confirmed. This CDR3 has 14 amino acids. Here the CDR3 reads CASSPPQGSVEQYF.

The chain combines TRBV15 with TRBJ2-1. Germline CDR1 reads LNHNV; CDR2 reads YYDKDF (reference sequence). This CDR3 region has 16 residues. Here the CDR3 reads CATSRDTGVPYNEQFF.

V and J are TRBV19 and TRBJ2-1; TCRdb's D call of TRBD1 is untestable without DNA. Germline V gene sequence: CDR1 LNHDA, CDR2 SQIVND (reference sequence). The CDR3 runs to 12 residues. The CDR3 spells CASSFLRGEQFF.

This sequence joins TRBV7-8 and TRBJ2-7; the TRBD2 assignment by TCRdb is unverifiable without DNA. Germline loops: CDR1 SGHVS, CDR2 FQNEAQ. The CDR3 sequence is 15 residues long. CDR3 region: CASSLEAGGAYEQYF.

The chain employs TRBV7-8 and TRBJ2-2; TCRdb proposes TRBD2, but this gene call is untestable without DNA. Germline V lookup: CDR1 SGHVS, CDR2 FQNEAQ. The CDR3 loop spans 16 amino acids. CDR3 residues: CASTESGAANTGELFF.

The chain carries TRBV29-1 and TRBJ1-3; TCRdb lists TRBD1, though no DNA is available to test this call. This CDR3 is 14 amino acids long. CDR1 and CDR2 from the germline V gene are SQVTM and ANQGSEA. The CDR3 reads CSVEDRGGGNTIYF.

V and J are TRBV20-1 and TRBJ2-5; TCRdb lists TRBD2, though no DNA is available to test this call. There are 15 residues in the CDR3. Germline loops: CDR1 DFQATT, CDR2 SNEGSKA (reference sequence). The CDR3 region is CSARVSGGNQETQYF.

The chain recombines TRBV29-1 with TRBJ2-1. The CDR3 is 15 amino acids. Germline CDR1 and CDR2: SQVTM and ANQGSEA. CDR3 in amino acids: CSVRVWVATYNEQFF.

The chain is built from TRBV24-1 and TRBJ2-1; TCRdb returns TRBD1, unconfirmable since there is no DNA. This CDR3 has 12 residues. CDR1 is KGHDR, CDR2 SFDVKD, per germline. CDR3 residues: CATSAQGIEQFF.

V gene TRBV10-3 combines with J gene TRBJ2-5; TCRdb reports TRBD2, a call that lacks DNA to check it against. Germline V lookup: CDR1 ENHRY, CDR2 SYGVKD. The CDR3 extends over 14 amino acids. The CDR3 sequence is CAISEGAGDETQYF.

The chain employs TRBV5-5 and TRBJ2-3; TCRdb gives TRBD1 as the D gene, but with no DNA this cannot be confirmed. Germline CDR1 and CDR2: SGHKS and YYEKEE (reference sequence). The CDR3 spans 15 residues. CDR3 residues: CASSAQGLVTDTQYF.

This chain joins TRBV7-2 and TRBJ2-5. CDR3 length equals 12 residues. The V gene's germline CDR1 is SGHTA and CDR2 FQGNSA. Here the CDR3 reads CASSDEGDTQYF.

This chain joins TRBV4-3 and TRBJ2-2; without DNA, the TCRdb call of TRBD2 cannot be checked. CDR1 is LGHNA and CDR2 is YSLEER in the germline V gene. The CDR3 is 14 residues long. The CDR3 loop is CASRAGLNTGELFF.

The chain joins TRBV10-3 to TRBJ2-2; there is no DNA to check the TCRdb D call of TRBD2. This CDR3 has 18 amino acids. Germline V gives CDR1 ENHRY, CDR2 SYGVKD. This CDR3 is CAVLKNGLAVANTGELFF.

The chain uses TRBV15 and TRBJ2-3. Germline lookup yields CDR1 LNHNV and CDR2 YYDKDF (reference sequence). The CDR3 contains 16 residues. This CDR3 is CATSRGFGGVGDTQYF.

The chain joins TRBV9 to TRBJ2-1; there is no DNA to check the TCRdb D call of TRBD1. Germline V gene sequence: CDR1 SGDLS, CDR2 YYNGEE. CDR3 size: 15 residues. CDR3 sequence: CASSATGQGGNEQFF. Complete variable domain (other parts from reference TRBV9 and TRBJ2-1): DSGVTQTPKHLITATGQRVTLRCSPRSGDLSVYWYQQSLDQGLQFLIQYYNGEERAKGNILERFSAQQFPDLHSELNLSSLELGDSALYFCASSATGQGGNEQFFGPGTRLTVL.